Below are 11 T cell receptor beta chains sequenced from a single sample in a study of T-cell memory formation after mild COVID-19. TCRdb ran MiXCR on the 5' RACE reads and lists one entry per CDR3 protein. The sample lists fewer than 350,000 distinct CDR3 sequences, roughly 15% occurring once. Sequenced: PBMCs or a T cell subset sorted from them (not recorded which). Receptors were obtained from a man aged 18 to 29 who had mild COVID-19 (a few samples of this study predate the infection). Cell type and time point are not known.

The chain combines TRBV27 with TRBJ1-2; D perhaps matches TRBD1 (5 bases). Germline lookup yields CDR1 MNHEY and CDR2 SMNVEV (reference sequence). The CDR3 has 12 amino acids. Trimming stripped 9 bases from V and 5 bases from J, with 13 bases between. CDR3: CASGRVGYGYTF. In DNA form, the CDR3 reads TGTGCCAGTGGCAGGGTGGGATATGGCTACACCTTC.

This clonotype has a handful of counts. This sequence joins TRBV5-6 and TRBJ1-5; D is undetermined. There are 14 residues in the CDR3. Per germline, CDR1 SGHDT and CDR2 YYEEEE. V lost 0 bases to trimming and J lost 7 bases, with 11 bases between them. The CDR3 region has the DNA TGTGCCAGCAGCTTGGACGGAGGGATGCAGCCCCAGCATTTT. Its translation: CASSLDGGMQPQHF.

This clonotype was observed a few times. CDR3 sequence: CASSPCGDPSYNEQFF. The CDR3 region has the DNA TGTGCCAGCAGCCCCTGTGGGGACCCCTCCTACAATGAGCAGTTCTTC. V usage is TRBV7-7 and J usage is TRBJ2-1; TRBD1 or TRBD2 may be the D gene (5 bases each). Germline V gene data show CDR1 as SSHAT and CDR2 as FNYEAQ (reference sequence). This CDR3 is built from 16 residues. The V gene lost 5 bases and the J gene lost 0 bases, with 14 bases spanning the gap.

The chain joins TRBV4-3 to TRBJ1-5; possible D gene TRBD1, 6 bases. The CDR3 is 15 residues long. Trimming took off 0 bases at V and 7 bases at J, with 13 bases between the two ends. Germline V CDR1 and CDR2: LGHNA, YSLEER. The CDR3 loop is CASSQEWGQGQPQHF. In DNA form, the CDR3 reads TGCGCCAGCAGCCAAGAGTGGGGGCAGGGACAGCCCCAGCATTTT.

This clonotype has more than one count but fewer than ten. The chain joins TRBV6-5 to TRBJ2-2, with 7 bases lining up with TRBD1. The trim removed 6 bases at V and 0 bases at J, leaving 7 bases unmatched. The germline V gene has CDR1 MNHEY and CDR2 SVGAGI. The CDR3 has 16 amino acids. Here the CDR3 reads CASRRFGTANTGELFF. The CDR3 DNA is TGTGCCAGCAGAAGGTTCGGGACAGCGAACACCGGGGAGCTGTTTTTT.

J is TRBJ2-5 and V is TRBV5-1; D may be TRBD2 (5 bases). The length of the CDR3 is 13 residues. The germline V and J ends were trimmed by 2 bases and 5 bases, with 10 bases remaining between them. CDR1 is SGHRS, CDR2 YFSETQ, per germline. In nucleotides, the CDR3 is TGCGCCAGCAGCTTAGAGGGTCCGGAGACCCAGTACTTC. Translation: CASSLEGPETQYF.

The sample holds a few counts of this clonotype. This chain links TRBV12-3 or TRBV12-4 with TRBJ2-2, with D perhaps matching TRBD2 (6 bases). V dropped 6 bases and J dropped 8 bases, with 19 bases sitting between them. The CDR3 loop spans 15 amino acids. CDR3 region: CASSPSPGGKGELFF. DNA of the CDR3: TGTGCCAGCAGCCCCTCCCCCGGGGGAAAAGGGGAGCTGTTTTTT.

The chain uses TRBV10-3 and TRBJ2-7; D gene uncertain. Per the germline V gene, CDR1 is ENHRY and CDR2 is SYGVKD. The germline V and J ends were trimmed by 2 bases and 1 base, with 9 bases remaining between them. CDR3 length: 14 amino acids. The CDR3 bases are TGTGCCATCAGTGAGAGTTATGGTTCCTACGAGCAGTACGTC. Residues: CAISESYGSYEQYV.

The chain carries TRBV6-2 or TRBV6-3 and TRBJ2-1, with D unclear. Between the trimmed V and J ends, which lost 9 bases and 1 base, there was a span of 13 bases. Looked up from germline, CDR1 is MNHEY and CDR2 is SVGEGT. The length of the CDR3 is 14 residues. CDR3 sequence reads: CASQKTGSYNEQFF. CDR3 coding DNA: TGTGCCAGTCAGAAAACCGGGTCCTACAATGAGCAGTTCTTC.

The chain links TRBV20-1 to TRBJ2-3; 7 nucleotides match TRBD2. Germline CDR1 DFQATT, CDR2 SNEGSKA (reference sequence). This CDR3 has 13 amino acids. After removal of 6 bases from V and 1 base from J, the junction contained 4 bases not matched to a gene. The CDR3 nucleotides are TGCAGTGCCCTTGGGGGGGGCACAGATACGCAGTATTTT. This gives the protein CSALGGGTDTQYF.

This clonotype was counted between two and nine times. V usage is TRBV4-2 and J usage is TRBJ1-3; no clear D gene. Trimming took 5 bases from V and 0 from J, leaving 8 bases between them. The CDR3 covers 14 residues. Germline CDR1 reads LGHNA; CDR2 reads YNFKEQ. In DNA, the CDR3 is TGTGCCAGCAGCGCTAGGTACTCTGGAAACACCATATATTTT. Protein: CASSARYSGNTIYF.